Following are 7 T cell receptor beta chains from one sample sequenced in a study of metastatic and nonmetastatic thyroid tumors. TCRdb called clones again from the PCR reads with MiXCR. Of 7,500 to 10,000 clones listed, less than 40% are singletons. All patients were treatment-naive before thyroid surgery. Source material: tumor tissue. These TCRs come from a female donor with papillary thyroid cancer or a benign thyroid nodule (not recorded which). Some clones in this sample may be carry-over from other donors' samples.

The V gene is TRBV6-5, the J gene TRBJ2-1, with D hard to call. From germline, CDR1 is MNHEY and CDR2 SVGAGI. This CDR3 contains 11 residues. The V end lost 6 bases, the J end lost 13 bases, and 13 bases lay between the germline ends. CDR3 in amino acids: CASRYVNYQFF. The CDR3 nucleotides read TGTGCCAGCAGATATGTCAATTATCAGTTCTTC.

By share, this clone counts as medium-sized (0.01 to 0.1%). The rearrangement links TRBV13 to TRBJ1-4; TRBD1 is a possible D gene (6 bases). This CDR3 has 16 residues. Germline CDR1 and CDR2: PRHDT and FYEKMQ (reference sequence). With 5 bases removed from V and 4 bases from J, the gap between germline ends came to 17 bases. The DNA for the CDR3 is TGTGCCAGCAGCAGCACTCAGGGGCTTCATAATGAAAAACTGTTTTTT. Amino acid sequence: CASSSTQGLHNEKLFF. The entire variable domain, with the rest obtained from reference TRBV13 and TRBJ1-4, is as follows: AAGVIQSPRHLIKEKRETATLKCYPIPRHDTVYWYQQGPGQDPQFLISFYEKMQSDKGSIPDRFSAQQFSDYHSELNMSSLELGDSALYFCASSSTQGLHNEKLFFGSGTQLSVL.

V is TRBV3-1 and J is TRBJ2-2; TRBD2 matches 11 bases. Trimming took 4 bases from V and 5 from J; bases not matched to a gene: 18. Germline loops: CDR1 LGHDT, CDR2 YNNKEL (reference sequence). The CDR3 length is 20 residues. The CDR3 coding sequence is TGTGCCAGCAGCCCCGGGACTGAACTGACTAGCGGGACAGGGACCGGGGAGCTGTTTTTT. It yields the protein CASSPGTELTSGTGTGELFF.

The chain joins TRBV7-2 to TRBJ2-3; the D call may be TRBD1 or TRBD2 (9 bases each). Germline V gene data show CDR1 as SGHTA and CDR2 as FQGNSA. CDR3 length: 16 residues. Trimming stripped 5 bases from V and 4 bases from J, with 19 bases between. The chain's CDR3 is CASSPSGTGYPDTQYF. The CDR3 DNA reads as TGTGCCAGCAGCCCTAGCGGGACAGGGTATCCAGATACGCAGTATTTT.

This clone was observed a few times. The chain combines TRBV27 with TRBJ1-5; D ambiguous. The CDR3 sequence is 15 residues long. Per the germline V gene, CDR1 is MNHEY and CDR2 is SMNVEV (reference sequence). With 5 bases removed from V and 0 bases from J, the gap between germline ends came to 11 bases. This CDR3 is CASSDRLYSNQPQHF. CDR3 DNA sequence: TGTGCCAGCAGTGACCGCCTCTATAGCAATCAGCCCCAGCATTTT.

This clone came up many times. Germline is not matched at one junction end, which may reflect a read error. The chain recombines TRBV7-6 with TRBJ2-2; TRBD2 agrees at 13 bases. Germline V gives CDR1 SGHVS, CDR2 FNYEAQ. This CDR3 has 19 residues. The CDR3 nucleotides are TGTGCTAGCAGCTTAGTTACCGGGACTAGCGGGACGAACACCGGGGAGCTGTTTTTT. Translation gives CASSLVTGTSGTNTGELFF. Drawing the rest from reference TRBV7-6 and TRBJ2-2, the complete variable domain is GAGVSQSPRYKVTKRGQDVALRCDPISGHVSLYWYRQALGQGPEFLTYFNYEAQQDKSGLPNDRFSAERPEGSISTLTIQRTEQRDSAMYRCASSLVTGTSGTNTGELFFGEGSRLTVL.

The chain is built from TRBV20-1 and TRBJ2-2; a weak D match, TRBD1 (5 bases). V was pared by 7 bases and J by 2 bases, with 17 bases between. The CDR3 length is 15 residues. Germline CDR1 is DFQATT and CDR2 is SNEGSKA (reference sequence). The DNA of the CDR3 is TGCAGTGTTAGGGGATTGTGGCCCAACACCGGGGAGCTGTTTTTT. This gives the protein CSVRGLWPNTGELFF.